These T cell receptor beta chains were read from a single sample in a study of blood T cell repertoires in COVID-19. Generated by immunoSEQ multiplex PCR, the TCRdb table keeps only in-frame clones and is missing some. Altogether approximately 53,000 clones are present, roughly nine tenths being singletons, with the ten largest covering roughly a quarter. The sample consisted of peripheral blood. The origin of the receptors is a human donor in a cohort sampled during active COVID-19. The CDR3 runs from the conserved cysteine through the conserved F or W. Each record gives: V gene, CDR3 protein.

TRBV5-1,CASQREGNTEAFF
TRBV27,CASSPGDRVVLSEQFF
TRBV20-1,CSRVERETQYF
TRBV19,CASSITGINYGYTF
TRBV7-2,CASSPQGAQQPQHF
TRBV27,CASSFRDPGTGREKLFF
TRBV20-1,CSASGQGTDTQYF
TRBV7-2,CASSSVVAGELFF
TRBV7-9,CASSTDRTAGDYNEQFF
TRBV7-9,CASSLAGGYGYTF
TRBV7-3,CASSFGGQGETQYF
TRBV5-1,CASSGEGTSGSLPYNEQFF
TRBV3-1/TRBV3-2,CASSPRDRVGAAFF
TRBV5-1,CASSSLTGGQETQYF
TRBV4-1,CASSFDLGEQYF
TRBV6-5,CASSLDRGGYGYTF
TRBV6-5,CAISNRFYYEQYF
TRBV19,CASSIEPGETQYF
TRBV16,CASSQLRTSGSGVGTQYF
TRBV7-9,CASSGSASYEQYF
TRBV2,CASSPSGNFGNGYTF
TRBV7-2,CASSSSQAQPQHF
TRBV7-3,CASSLGTSGGPEQFF
TRBV5-1,CASSLAEQGRTEAFF
TRBV2,CASSRTSTDTQYF
TRBV18,CASSPTLATNEKLFF
TRBV10-3,CAISEAGSGGNTIYF
TRBV6-6,CASSFDSPYEQYF
TRBV4-1,CASRQGRIDSPLHF
TRBV6-1,CASSENRYNEQFF
TRBV29-1,CSVADGMGNTIYF
TRBV19,CASSIGTSSYNEQFF
TRBV11-2,CASSLVTGTYEQYF
TRBV19,CASSNRDLTDTQYF
TRBV5-4,CASSSAENANTGELFF
TRBV3-1/TRBV3-2,CASSQGLTSGGETQYF
TRBV5-1,CASAGTGGSCCEKLFF
TRBV5-1,CASSLGQGAYEQYF
TRBV9,CASSVEGGSYEQYF
TRBV7-2,CASSLGGTDTQYF
TRBV29-1,CSVSRLDLPQETQYF
TRBV5-4,CASRAGSQWAEAFF